This T cell receptor (beta chain) was observed in a study of STAT5B mutations in CD4+ large granular lymphocyte leukemia. Findings and caveats of the study: About 26% of private leukemic clonotypes occurred rarely in other patients' non-leukemic repertoires.

As processed by the authors: A productive frequency of 2.59 x 10-5 was the lowest detectable. TCRdb's copy holds only in-frame clones and misses some; the assay was immunoSEQ multiplex PCR. That table gives V, J and clone size, and the DNA gave D and trimming. The sample has more than 20,000 clones, 75% to 85% seen once. The germline V and J ends were trimmed by 0 bases and 5 bases, with 14 bases remaining between them. In germline, CDR1 is SGDLS, CDR2 YYNGEE. This CDR3 is built from 15 residues. This clone occurred once. Antigen specificity is unknown. The sequenced sample was CD4+ T cells from blood buffy coats. The receptor was isolated from a human donor in good health. The V and J genes are TRBV9 and TRBJ1-1, with D possibly being TRBD1 (5 bases). Here the CDR3 reads CASSVGVAGTTEAFF. The CDR3 DNA follows: TGTGCCAGCAGCGTAGGGGTGGCGGGGACGACTGAAGCTTTCTTT.